This T cell receptor (beta chain) was captured in a study of siplizumab effects on memory and regulatory T cells. CDR1 and CDR2 (germline): LNHDA, SQIVND (reference sequence). The V and J ends lost 5 bases and 4 bases respectively, with 11 bases between them. The length of the CDR3 is 13 residues. Sequenced by immunoSEQ multiplex PCR; TCRdb stores in-frame clones only, minus some. The repertoire holds about 98,000 clones, roughly 92% seen once, with approximately 1.2% in the top ten. Overall study findings and caveats: In roughly 75-95% of proliferating CD4+ or CD8+ clones, a naive or memory phenotype could not be assigned. Siplizumab significantly brought down the alloreactive sequences that trace back to unstimulated CD4+ memory cells. Only a minor fraction of alloreactive clones mapped to unstimulated subsets.

Turning to this clone: Its matching antigen is unknown.

This receptor was obtained from a human donor in good health. V gene TRBV19 combines with J gene TRBJ2-5; tentative D call: TRBD2 (6 bases). Sequencing was carried out using CD4+ T cells sorted from blood. CDR3 nucleotide sequence: TGTGCCAGTAGTCCTGGGACTTCAGAGACCCAGTACTTC. Its translation is CASSPGTSETQYF.